This TCR beta chain was captured in a study of T-cell memory formation after mild COVID-19. This CDR3 spans 15 amino acids. The ends were cut back, 2 bases at V and 4 bases at J, with 14 bases in the middle. CDR1 and CDR2 from the germline V gene are SNHLY and FYNNEI. A single record per CDR3 protein comes from TCRdb applying MiXCR to the 5' RACE reads. The table shows a few hundred thousand distinct CDR3 sequences, with approximately 23% occurring only once. Sequencing was carried out using PBMCs or a T cell subset sorted from them (not recorded which). This chain connects TRBV2 to TRBJ1-2, with TRBD1 as a possible D gene (5 bases). The source is an adult woman who had mild COVID-19 (a few samples of this study predate the infection). Cell type and time point are not known. CDR3 protein: CASSEHQGPSYGYTF. Written as DNA, the CDR3 is TGTGCCAGCAGTGAACACCAGGGCCCCAGCTATGGCTACACCTTC.